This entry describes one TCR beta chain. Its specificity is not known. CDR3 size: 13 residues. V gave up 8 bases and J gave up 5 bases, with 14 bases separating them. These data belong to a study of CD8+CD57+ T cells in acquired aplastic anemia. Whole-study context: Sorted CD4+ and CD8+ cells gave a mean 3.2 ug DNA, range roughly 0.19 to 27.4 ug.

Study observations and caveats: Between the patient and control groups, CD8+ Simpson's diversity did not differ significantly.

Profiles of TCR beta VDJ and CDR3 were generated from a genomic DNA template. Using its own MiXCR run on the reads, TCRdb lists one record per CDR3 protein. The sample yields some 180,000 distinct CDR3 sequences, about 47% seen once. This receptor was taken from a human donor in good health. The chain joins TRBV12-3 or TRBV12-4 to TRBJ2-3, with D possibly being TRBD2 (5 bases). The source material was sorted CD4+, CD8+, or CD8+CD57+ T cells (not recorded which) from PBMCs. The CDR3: CASAPGWGDTQYF. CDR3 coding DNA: TGTGCCAGCGCCCCGGGGTGGGGAGATACGCAGTATTTT.